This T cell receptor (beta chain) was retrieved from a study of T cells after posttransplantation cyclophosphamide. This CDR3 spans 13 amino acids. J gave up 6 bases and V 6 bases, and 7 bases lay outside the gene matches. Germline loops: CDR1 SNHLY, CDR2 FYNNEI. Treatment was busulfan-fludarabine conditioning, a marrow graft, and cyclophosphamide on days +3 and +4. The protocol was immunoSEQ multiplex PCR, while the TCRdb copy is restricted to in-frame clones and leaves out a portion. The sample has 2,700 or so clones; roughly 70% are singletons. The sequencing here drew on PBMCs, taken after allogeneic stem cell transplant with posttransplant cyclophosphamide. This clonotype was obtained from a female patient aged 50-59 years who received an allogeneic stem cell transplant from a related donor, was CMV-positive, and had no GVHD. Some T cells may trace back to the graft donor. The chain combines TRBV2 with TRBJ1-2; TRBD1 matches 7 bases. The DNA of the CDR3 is TGTGCCAGCAGAGGGGACAGCGCAGATGGCTACACCTTC. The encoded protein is CASRGDSADGYTF.